The entry below gives a single T cell receptor beta chain sequence along with its context. The sample belongs to a study of blood T cell repertoires in COVID-19. Assay: immunoSEQ multiplex PCR; the TCRdb copy retains only in-frame clones and omits some. In the table there are 170,000 or so clones, approximately 85% of which are singletons. This CDR3 has 14 residues. Germline values: CDR1 LNHDA, CDR2 SQIVND (reference sequence). The V end was cut by 7 bases, the J end by 4 bases, with 16 bases between. This receptor was obtained from a man in his forties who had recovered from COVID-19. The chain carries TRBV19 and TRBJ1-2; TRBD1 is a possible D gene (5 bases). Sequencing was done on a sample of PBMCs or T cells enriched from blood (not recorded which). For the CDR3, the DNA is TGTGCCAGTAATGTCGGAGACAGCTTCTATGGCTACACCTTC. It specifies CASNVGDSFYGYTF.